This T cell receptor (beta chain) was identified in a study of T cells after yellow fever vaccination. Synthesis of TCR cDNA relied on 5'RACE template switching, which attached a universal primer site and UMIs. TCRdb analysed the 5' RACE reads with MiXCR anew, one entry per CDR3 protein. Of under 600,000 distinct CDR3 sequences in the sample, just over 20% were seen once. Germline V gives CDR1 MGHRA, CDR2 YSYEKL. CDR3 length: 15 amino acids. V was clipped by 4 bases and J by 6 bases, with 15 bases between them. Comment on this clonotype: What it binds is unknown.

Study results and limitations: The study noted that FACS-sorted repertoires could contain abundant clonotypes contaminating from the bulk population. Once the booster was given, most primary-vaccination clones reappeared, at approximately 97% for CD4 and around 90% for CD8.

The sequences come from PBMCs, collected around 3 weeks after the first yellow fever vaccination. The receptor comes from a man aged 18 to 29 who received the YFV17D yellow fever vaccine. This chain uses TRBV4-1 with TRBJ2-2; D not certain. The CDR3 region is CASSRSGALAGELFF. CDR3 nucleotide sequence: TGCGCCAGCAGCCGATCCGGTGCCTTGGCCGGGGAGCTGTTTTTT.